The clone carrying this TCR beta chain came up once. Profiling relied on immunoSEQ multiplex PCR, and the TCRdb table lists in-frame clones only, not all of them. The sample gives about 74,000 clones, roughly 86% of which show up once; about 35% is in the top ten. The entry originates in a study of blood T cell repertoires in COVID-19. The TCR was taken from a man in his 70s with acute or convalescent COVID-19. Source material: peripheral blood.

CDR3 residues: CASSQDLSGGYEQYF. The CDR3 DNA reads TGTGCCAGCAGCCAAGATCTGTCGGGGGGCTACGAGCAGTACTTC. The chain recombines TRBV14 with TRBJ2-7, with TRBD2 matching over 7 bases. The CDR3 spans 15 residues. The germline gives CDR1 SGHDN, CDR2 FVKESK. Trimming took 0 bases from V and 3 from J; bases not matched to a gene: 5.